A single sample gave rise to the 8 T cell receptor beta chains below, sequenced in a study of blood T cell repertoires in COVID-19. Sequenced by immunoSEQ multiplex PCR; TCRdb stores in-frame clones only, minus some. The sample carries more than 75,000 clones, approximately 80% recorded once. Input material: peripheral blood. The source is a human donor in a cohort sampled during active COVID-19.

This clone was found once. The chain recombines TRBV7-9 with TRBJ2-3; 8 nucleotides line up with TRBD2. CDR1 is SEHNR, CDR2 FQNEAQ, per germline (reference sequence). The J segment lost 2 bases and the V segment lost 3 bases, leaving 4 bases of the junction unmatched. The CDR3 covers 15 residues. This CDR3 reads CASSLRRGDTDTQYF. CDR3 DNA: TGTGCCAGCAGCTTGCGGCGGGGGGACACAGATACGCAGTATTTT.

In this sample, this clone turned up once. J is TRBJ2-1 and V is TRBV30, with D possibly TRBD1 on 6 matching bases. V was clipped by 1 base and J by 7 bases, with 8 bases between them. The CDR3 totals 12 residues. Germline CDR1 GTSNPN, CDR2 SVGIG (reference sequence). DNA of the CDR3: TGTGCCTGGAGTGGGACAGAAAATGAGCAGTTCTTC. Amino acid sequence: CAWSGTENEQFF.

The genes are TRBV27 and TRBJ2-7; 8 bases fit TRBD2. CDR1 and CDR2 (germline): MNHEY, SMNVEV (reference sequence). J lost 0 bases, V lost 0 bases, and 4 bases had no gene match. The CDR3 is 16 amino acids. CDR3 sequence (DNA): TGTGCCAGCAGTTTATCTAGCGGGGCGGCCTCCTACGAGCAGTACTTC. Translation: CASSLSSGAASYEQYF.

V and J are TRBV6-5 and TRBJ2-3; 10 positions match TRBD2. Germline CDR1 and CDR2: MNHEY and SVGAGI. The CDR3 has 13 amino acids. Unmatched junction bases numbered 6, after V lost 10 bases and J lost 5 bases. Here the CDR3 DNA reads TGTGCCATTAAGCGGGGGGGCAGAGATACGCAGTATTTT. This sequence encodes CAIKRGGRDTQYF.

This chain uses TRBV7-9 with TRBJ1-4, with 8 bases aligning to TRBD1. Trimming at V came to 5 bases and at J to 5 bases, leaving 4 bases not matched to a gene. The germline CDR1 and CDR2 sequences are SEHNR and FQNEAQ (reference sequence). This CDR3 has 14 amino acids. CDR3 bases: TGTGCCAGCAGCCGGGACAGGTGGAATGAAAAACTGTTTTTT. Protein: CASSRDRWNEKLFF.

Written as DNA, the CDR3 is TGTGCCACCAGCAGAGAGCCTGGGGAGGGGTGGACCGGGGAGCTGTTTTTT. Amino acid sequence: CATSREPGEGWTGELFF. V gene TRBV15 combines with J gene TRBJ2-2, with 7 bases lining up with TRBD2. This CDR3 is built from 17 residues. Germline-derived CDR1 and CDR2 are LNHNV and YYDKDF (reference sequence). J gave up 5 bases and V 0 bases, and 9 bases lay outside the gene matches.

The chain has TRBV5-1 and TRBJ1-1; D is unresolved. The CDR3 extends over 14 amino acids. Trimming shortened V by 0 bases and J by 6 bases, and 12 bases separated the two germline ends. CDR1 is SGHRS and CDR2 is YFSETQ in the germline V gene. CDR3 sequence reads: CASSLERVMPEAFF. CDR3 nucleotides: TGCGCCAGCAGCTTGGAGAGGGTAATGCCTGAAGCTTTCTTT.

The V and J genes are TRBV7-6 and TRBJ2-3; no clear D. Trimming stripped 2 bases from V and 6 bases from J, with 3 bases between. The CDR3 spans 11 residues. Per germline, CDR1 SGHVS and CDR2 FNYEAQ. The DNA of the CDR3 is TGTGCCAGCAGCTTAACTGATACGCAGTATTTT. This encodes CASSLTDTQYF.